This TCR beta chain was identified in a study of blood T cell repertoires in COVID-19. Study summary: Both acute and convalescent COVID-19 samples were obtained from the United States, Italy and Spain. Sample material is recorded as cDNA or gDNA derived from T cells, B-cell-depleted T cells, or PBMCs.

Authors' processing steps: Amplification of reference gene primers was used by the study to estimate nucleated cell counts. The data were produced by immunoSEQ multiplex PCR, yet TCRdb's version contains in-frame clones alone and is incomplete. The V and J calls and clone size come from that table; D and trimming were worked out from the DNA. The sample records about 120,000 clones, roughly four fifths being singletons. This CDR3 region has 16 residues. The germline gives CDR1 SGHRS, CDR2 YFSETQ. J lost 5 bases, V lost 0 bases, and 5 bases had no gene match. The rearrangement links TRBV5-1 to TRBJ1-1; 12 nucleotides line up with TRBD1. This clonotype was sampled from a human donor in a cohort sampled during active COVID-19. Sequencing input: peripheral blood. The CDR3, as DNA: TGCGCCAGCAGCTTGGCCGGGACAGGGGGCTTGACTGAAGCTTTCTTT. This encodes CASSLAGTGGLTEAFF.